A single sample is the source of the 28 T cell receptor beta chains below, sequenced in a study of control samples from healthy donors and cancer patients. Method: immunoSEQ multiplex PCR; TCRdb's copy keeps in-frame clones and lacks some. This sample carries 150,000 to 200,000 clones, around 90% of them seen once, and the ten largest clones take approximately 4.9%. Sequencing used blood. The receptors here all came from a woman under 40 in good health.

This clone appeared a single time. The genes are TRBV5-1 and TRBJ2-3; no clear D gene. The CDR3 is 11 amino acids. Trimming took 0 bases from V and 5 from J, leaving 1 base between them. CDR1 SGHRS and CDR2 YFSETQ come from the germline V gene. DNA of the CDR3: TGCGCCAGCAGCTTGGAAGATACGCAGTATTTT. Residues: CASSLEDTQYF.

The gene calls are TRBV18 and TRBJ1-6, with TRBD1 as a possible D gene (5 bases). This CDR3 is built from 13 residues. From germline, CDR1 is KGHSH and CDR2 LQKENI. Trimming shortened V by 6 bases and J by 7 bases, and 10 bases separated the two germline ends. The CDR3 protein is CASSLDKNSPLHF. CDR3 nucleotide sequence: TGTGCCAGCTCGCTGGACAAGAATTCACCCCTCCACTTT.

This chain's CDR3 is CASNVGGFQETQYF. The CDR3 nucleotides read TGTGCCAGCAACGTCGGGGGGTTCCAAGAGACCCAGTACTTC. This sequence joins TRBV9 and TRBJ2-5; 7 nucleotides line up with TRBD2. The trim removed 6 bases at V and 1 base at J, leaving 6 bases unmatched. This CDR3 is 14 amino acids long. CDR1 SGDLS and CDR2 YYNGEE come from the germline V gene.

This rearrangement joins TRBV6-4 to TRBJ2-1; the D gene is possibly TRBD1 (5 bases). With 4 bases removed from V and 5 bases from J, the gap between germline ends came to 12 bases. Germline CDR1 MRHNA, CDR2 SNTAGT. The CDR3 spans 14 residues. The CDR3 reads CASSVQGDHNEQFF. Written as DNA, the CDR3 is TGTGCCAGCAGTGTGCAGGGCGACCACAATGAGCAGTTCTTC.

This clone has just one count. The chain employs TRBV10-3 and TRBJ2-1; no definite D call. The CDR3 runs to 14 residues. CDR1 and CDR2 (germline): ENHRY, SYGVKD. Trimming removed 10 bases at V and 8 bases at J, with 21 bases between. Here the CDR3 DNA reads TGTGCCAGCTCCCAAATGACATATCGAGATGAGCAGTTCTTC. Protein sequence: CASSQMTYRDEQFF.

The genes are TRBV6-1 and TRBJ1-1; D is uncertain. Trimming took off 1 base at V and 0 bases at J, with 9 bases between the two ends. Germline values: CDR1 MNHNS, CDR2 SASEGT. The CDR3 length is 15 residues. CDR3 protein: CASSEEVAMNTEAFF. CDR3 DNA sequence: TGTGCCAGCAGTGAAGAGGTCGCTATGAACACTGAAGCTTTCTTT.

This clone has a single count. The gene calls are TRBV20-1 and TRBJ1-1, with unresolved D. CDR1 is DFQATT and CDR2 is SNEGSKA in the germline V gene (reference sequence). Trimming took off 7 bases at V and 6 bases at J, with 12 bases between the two ends. The CDR3 runs to 11 residues. CDR3 nucleotide sequence: TGCAGTGTCCCGCTGGGTCCTGAAGCTTTCTTT. Amino acids: CSVPLGPEAFF.

The CDR3 DNA reads TGCGCCAGCAGCCCAGGCCGCCAGGGGAACACCGGGGAGCTGTTTTTT. Translating gives CASSPGRQGNTGELFF. The gene calls are TRBV4-1 and TRBJ2-2; D possibly corresponds to TRBD1 (5 bases). V was clipped by 4 bases and J by 1 base, with 13 bases between them. This CDR3 region has 16 residues. The germline V gene has CDR1 MGHRA and CDR2 YSYEKL.

V gene TRBV27 combines with J gene TRBJ1-1; D is perhaps TRBD1 (5 bases). There are 17 residues in the CDR3. With 4 bases removed from V and 3 bases from J, the gap between germline ends came to 21 bases. Germline assignment: CDR1 MNHEY and CDR2 SMNVEV (reference sequence). The CDR3 region is CASSSGALGSLDTEAFF. The DNA of the CDR3 is TGTGCCAGCAGTTCTGGGGCCCTCGGCTCTCTGGACACTGAAGCTTTCTTT.

This clone has more than one count but fewer than ten. The chain combines TRBV14 with TRBJ1-6, with 8 bases aligning to TRBD1. The CDR3 covers 16 residues. Trimming took 1 base from V and 7 from J; bases not matched to a gene: 6. CDR1 SGHDN and CDR2 FVKESK come from the germline V gene. CDR3 residues: CASSQGTGIPNSPLHF. As DNA, the CDR3 is TGTGCCAGCAGCCAAGGGACAGGGATCCCAAATTCACCCCTCCACTTT.

This chain uses TRBV2 with TRBJ2-2; 12 nucleotides align to TRBD2. This CDR3 is built from 15 residues. Germline assignment: CDR1 SNHLY and CDR2 FYNNEI. The junction had 2 bases not matched to a gene; V was cut back by 4 bases and J by 5 bases. The CDR3 spells CASSGTSGKTGELFF. As DNA, the CDR3 is TGTGCCAGCAGTGGGACTAGCGGGAAAACCGGGGAGCTGTTTTTT.

The CDR3 loop reads CATSDPSNWPSTDTQYF. In DNA, the CDR3 is TGTGCCACCAGTGATCCGAGTAATTGGCCTAGCACAGATACGCAGTATTTT. The chain links TRBV24-1 to TRBJ2-3; D gene unclear. V lost 3 bases and J 0 bases, leaving 15 bases between the germline ends. Germline V lookup: CDR1 KGHDR, CDR2 SFDVKD. The CDR3 sequence is 17 residues long.

The chain recombines TRBV12-5 with TRBJ2-3, with D tentatively TRBD2 (5 bases). V was cut by 6 bases and J by 7 bases, with 14 bases left in between. This CDR3 spans 13 amino acids. Germline lookup yields CDR1 LGHNT and CDR2 FRNRAP. CDR3 protein: CASGPPGSNTQYF. The CDR3 DNA is TGTGCTAGTGGCCCGCCGGGGAGTAATACGCAGTATTTT.

This clone was seen a handful of times. V gene TRBV30 combines with J gene TRBJ1-1; D may be TRBD1 (6 bases). The CDR3 has 12 amino acids. Between the trimmed V and J ends, which lost 2 bases and 5 bases, there was a span of 9 bases. The germline V gene encodes CDR1 GTSNPN and CDR2 SVGIG (reference sequence). In DNA form, the CDR3 reads TGTGCCTGGAGTACAGGGAGGACTGAAGCTTTCTTT. The encoded protein is CAWSTGRTEAFF.

This clone was observed once. J is TRBJ2-2 and V is TRBV25-1; TRBD2 is a possible D gene (6 bases). The V gene lost 7 bases and the J gene lost 6 bases, with 15 bases spanning the gap. The length of the CDR3 is 14 residues. Per the germline V gene, CDR1 is MGHDK and CDR2 is SYGVNS. The CDR3 reads CASTGGLEAGELFF. The CDR3 coding sequence is TGTGCCAGCACCGGGGGTTTAGAGGCCGGGGAGCTGTTTTTT.

This chain uses TRBV2 with TRBJ1-5, with TRBD1 identical over 9 bases. This CDR3 is 15 amino acids long. After removal of 6 bases from V and 8 bases from J, the junction contained 11 bases not matched to a gene. Per the germline V gene, CDR1 is SNHLY and CDR2 is FYNNEI. In DNA, the CDR3 is TGTGCCAGCAGCGGTCCGGGACAGGGTATGGAGCCCCAGCATTTT. Protein sequence: CASSGPGQGMEPQHF.

V gene TRBV18 combines with J gene TRBJ2-7; D is unclear. Trimming removed 1 base from V and 4 bases from J, with 14 bases in between. Germline CDR1 is KGHSH and CDR2 is LQKENI. This CDR3 is 15 amino acids long. CDR3 DNA sequence: TGTGCCAGCTCACCACTGTCGGGCTGGCAGTACGAGCAGTACGTC. This codes for CASSPLSGWQYEQYV.

Here the CDR3 reads CASSTQSNSYEQYF. The CDR3 bases are TGTGCCAGTAGTACGCAGTCCAACTCCTACGAGCAGTACTTC. The V call is TRBV19, the J call TRBJ2-7, with D uncertain. V shed 4 bases and J shed 0 bases, with 10 bases lying between them. The CDR3 totals 14 residues. In germline, CDR1 is LNHDA, CDR2 SQIVND (reference sequence). The full variable domain, in which reference TRBV19 and TRBJ2-7 provide the parts outside the CDR3, is DGGITQSPKYLFRKEGQNVTLSCEQNLNHDAMYWYRQDPGQGLRLIYYSQIVNDFQKGDIAEGYSVSREKKESFPLTVTSAQKNPTAFYLCASSTQSNSYEQYFGPGTRLTVT.

V usage is TRBV2 and J usage is TRBJ2-2; D gene ambiguous. The germline V gene encodes CDR1 SNHLY and CDR2 FYNNEI. Trimming took off 1 base at V and 1 base at J, with 7 bases between the two ends. This CDR3 has 15 residues. The chain's CDR3 is CASSEDVGNTGELFF. In nucleotides, the CDR3 is TGTGCCAGCAGTGAAGACGTAGGGAACACCGGGGAGCTGTTTTTT.

The genes are TRBV5-6 and TRBJ2-3; 7 bases line up with TRBD2. V trimming: 0 bases; J trimming: 1 base; junction bases outside the gene matches: 5. This CDR3 is 16 amino acids long. CDR1 SGHDT and CDR2 YYEEEE come from the germline V gene. The CDR3 reads CASSLATSSGTDTQYF. The CDR3 DNA reads as TGTGCCAGCAGCTTGGCGACTAGCTCGGGCACAGATACGCAGTATTTT.

The chain carries TRBV6-2 or TRBV6-3 and TRBJ2-3; perhaps D is TRBD1 or TRBD2 (6 bases each). The V and J ends lost 0 bases and 8 bases respectively, with 15 bases between them. The germline CDR1 and CDR2 sequences are MNHEY and SVGEGT. The CDR3 is made up of 15 amino acids. The CDR3 DNA is TGTGCCAGCAGTTACTCGATCGGGGGCGCGGGTACGCAGTATTTT. Its protein is CASSYSIGGAGTQYF.

V gene TRBV6-1 combines with J gene TRBJ2-3; tentatively, D is TRBD2 (7 bases). The CDR3 is 15 residues long. V was clipped by 2 bases and J by 2 bases, with 11 bases between them. Per the germline V gene, CDR1 is MNHNS and CDR2 is SASEGT. This CDR3 is CASSERGGTTDTQYF. CDR3 nucleotides: TGTGCCAGCAGTGAAAGGGGGGGGACCACAGATACGCAGTATTTT.

Only one count was recorded for this clone. The J gene is TRBJ1-2, the V gene TRBV6-1; no reliable D call. The CDR3 consists of 13 residues. Germline CDR1 is MNHNS and CDR2 is SASEGT. The ends were cut back, 2 bases at V and 4 bases at J, with 8 bases in the middle. The CDR3, as DNA: TGTGCCAGCAGTGAAAAACAGAGCTATGGCTACACCTTC. Encoded protein: CASSEKQSYGYTF.

The rearrangement uses TRBV19 and TRBJ1-1, with a weak D call TRBD1 (5 bases). V lost 3 bases, J lost 1 base, and 27 bases lay in between. This CDR3 is built from 20 residues. Germline V CDR1 and CDR2: LNHDA, SQIVND (reference sequence). The DNA for the CDR3 is TGTGCCAGTAGTATCTTTCTAGCGGGGTGGCAACCAGGGCAGAACACTGAAGCTTTCTTT. The encoded protein is CASSIFLAGWQPGQNTEAFF.

The gene calls are TRBV15 and TRBJ2-1; D possibly matches TRBD1 or TRBD2 (5 bases each). CDR1 and CDR2 from the germline V gene are LNHNV and YYDKDF (reference sequence). The V and J ends lost 5 bases and 13 bases respectively, with 15 bases between them. The CDR3 extends over 12 amino acids. Here the CDR3 reads CATSQIGGNQFF. The CDR3 DNA is TGTGCCACCAGCCAAATTGGGGGTAATCAGTTCTTC.

This clone came up a few times. The chain links TRBV2 to TRBJ2-5, with unresolved D. The V end lost 1 base, the J end lost 5 bases, and 5 bases lay between the germline ends. The V gene's germline CDR1 is SNHLY and CDR2 FYNNEI. The CDR3 spans 12 residues. CDR3 sequence: CASSEVWETQYF. For the CDR3, the DNA is TGTGCCAGCAGTGAAGTCTGGGAGACCCAGTACTTC.

The table lists this clone with a count of one. This chain joins TRBV5-1 and TRBJ2-1; weak D call: TRBD2 (5 bases). Per germline, CDR1 SGHRS and CDR2 YFSETQ. CDR3 length equals 15 residues. The germline V and J ends were trimmed by 1 base and 9 bases, with 17 bases remaining between them. CDR3 loop: CASSLSLSTRPEQFF. CDR3 DNA: TGCGCCAGCAGCTTGTCCCTCTCCACTAGGCCTGAGCAGTTCTTC. Full variable domain (missing parts from reference TRBV5-1 and TRBJ2-1): KAGVTQTPRYLIKTRGQQVTLSCSPISGHRSVSWYQQTPGQGLQFLFEYFSETQRNKGNFPGRFSGRQFSNSRSEMNVSTLELGDSALYLCASSLSLSTRPEQFFGPGTRLTVL.

This clone came up once. Distinct nucleotide sequences in the sample also encode this CDR3. V and J are TRBV6-5 and TRBJ1-6; D is undetermined. The V and J ends lost 8 bases and 8 bases respectively, with 16 bases between them. The CDR3 has 14 amino acids. Germline V gene sequence: CDR1 MNHEY, CDR2 SVGAGI. In DNA form, the CDR3 reads TGTGCCAGCGCTCAAGAAGGGTGGGATTCACCCCTCCACTTT. It encodes CASAQEGWDSPLHF.